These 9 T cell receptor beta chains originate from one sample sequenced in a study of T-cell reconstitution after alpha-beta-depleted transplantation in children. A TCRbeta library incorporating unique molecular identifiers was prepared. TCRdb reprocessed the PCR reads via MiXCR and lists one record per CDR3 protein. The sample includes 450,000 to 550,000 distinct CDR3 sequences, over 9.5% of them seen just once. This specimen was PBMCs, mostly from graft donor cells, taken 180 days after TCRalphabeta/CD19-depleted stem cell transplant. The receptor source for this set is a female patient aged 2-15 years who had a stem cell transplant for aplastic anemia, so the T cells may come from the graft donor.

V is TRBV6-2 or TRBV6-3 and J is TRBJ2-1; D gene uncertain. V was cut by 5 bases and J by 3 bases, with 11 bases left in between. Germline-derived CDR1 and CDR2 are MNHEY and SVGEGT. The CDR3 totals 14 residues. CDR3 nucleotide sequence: TGTGCCAGCAGTAGGTACAGCGACTACAATGAGCAGTTCTTC. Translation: CASSRYSDYNEQFF.

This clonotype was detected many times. The CDR3 here is CASSFLGTSTDTQYF. The CDR3 DNA reads as TGCGCCAGCAGTTTTTTAGGGACGTCCACAGATACGCAGTATTTT. The chain recombines TRBV5-1 with TRBJ2-3, with D possibly called TRBD1 or TRBD2 (5 bases each). V lost 5 bases and J 2 bases, leaving 15 bases between the germline ends. The CDR3 length is 15 residues. The germline V gene encodes CDR1 SGHRS and CDR2 YFSETQ.

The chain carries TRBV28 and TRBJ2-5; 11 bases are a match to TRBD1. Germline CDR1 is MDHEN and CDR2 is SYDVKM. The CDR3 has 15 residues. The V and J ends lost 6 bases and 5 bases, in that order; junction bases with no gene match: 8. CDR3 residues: CASRDGTGGSETQYF. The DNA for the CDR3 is TGTGCCAGCAGGGACGGGACAGGGGGTTCGGAGACCCAGTACTTC. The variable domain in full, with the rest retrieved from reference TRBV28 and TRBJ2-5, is DVKVTQSSRYLVKRTGEKVFLECVQDMDHENMFWYRQDPGLGLRLIYFSYDVKMKEKGDIPEGYSVSREKKERFSLILESASTNQTSMYLCASRDGTGGSETQYFGPGTRLLVL.

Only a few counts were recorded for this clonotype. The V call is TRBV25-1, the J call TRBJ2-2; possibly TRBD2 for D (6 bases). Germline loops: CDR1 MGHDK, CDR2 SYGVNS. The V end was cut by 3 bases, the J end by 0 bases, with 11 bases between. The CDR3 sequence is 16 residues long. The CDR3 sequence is CASSDFSGTNTGELFF. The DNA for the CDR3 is TGTGCCAGCAGTGACTTTAGCGGCACGAACACCGGGGAGCTGTTTTTT.

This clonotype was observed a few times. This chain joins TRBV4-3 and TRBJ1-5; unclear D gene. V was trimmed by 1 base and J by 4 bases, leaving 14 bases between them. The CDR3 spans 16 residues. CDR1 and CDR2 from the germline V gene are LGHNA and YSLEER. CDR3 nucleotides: TGCGCCAGCAGCCAAGGGCATAAGCAGAGAAATCAGCCCCAGCATTTT. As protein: CASSQGHKQRNQPQHF.

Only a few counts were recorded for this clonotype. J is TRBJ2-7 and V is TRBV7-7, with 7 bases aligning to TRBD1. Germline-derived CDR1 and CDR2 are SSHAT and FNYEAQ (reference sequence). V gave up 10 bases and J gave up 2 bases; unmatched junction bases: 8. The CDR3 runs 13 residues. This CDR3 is CATRQGRAYEQYV. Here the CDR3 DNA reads TGTGCCACGAGACAGGGCAGGGCCTACGAGCAGTACGTC.

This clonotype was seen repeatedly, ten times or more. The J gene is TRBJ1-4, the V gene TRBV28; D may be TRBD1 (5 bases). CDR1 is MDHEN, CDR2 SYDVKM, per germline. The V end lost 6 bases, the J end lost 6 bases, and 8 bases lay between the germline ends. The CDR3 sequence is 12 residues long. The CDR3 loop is CASSLGDEKLFF. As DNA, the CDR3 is TGTGCCAGCAGCTTAGGGGATGAAAAACTGTTTTTT.

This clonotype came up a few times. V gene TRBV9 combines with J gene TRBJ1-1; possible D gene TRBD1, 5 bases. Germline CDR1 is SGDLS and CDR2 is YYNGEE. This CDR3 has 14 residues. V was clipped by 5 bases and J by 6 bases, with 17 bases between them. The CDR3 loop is CASRALISTAEAFF. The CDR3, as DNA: TGTGCCAGCAGGGCCTTAATCTCGACAGCTGAAGCTTTCTTT.

CDR3 protein: CAWNRDIFEQYF. The CDR3 DNA is TGTGCCTGGAACCGGGACATATTCGAGCAGTACTTC. The V and J genes are TRBV30 and TRBJ2-7, with D possibly matching TRBD1 (6 bases). Germline V gives CDR1 GTSNPN, CDR2 SVGIG (reference sequence). The CDR3 totals 12 residues. V was clipped by 4 bases and J by 6 bases, with 13 bases between them.